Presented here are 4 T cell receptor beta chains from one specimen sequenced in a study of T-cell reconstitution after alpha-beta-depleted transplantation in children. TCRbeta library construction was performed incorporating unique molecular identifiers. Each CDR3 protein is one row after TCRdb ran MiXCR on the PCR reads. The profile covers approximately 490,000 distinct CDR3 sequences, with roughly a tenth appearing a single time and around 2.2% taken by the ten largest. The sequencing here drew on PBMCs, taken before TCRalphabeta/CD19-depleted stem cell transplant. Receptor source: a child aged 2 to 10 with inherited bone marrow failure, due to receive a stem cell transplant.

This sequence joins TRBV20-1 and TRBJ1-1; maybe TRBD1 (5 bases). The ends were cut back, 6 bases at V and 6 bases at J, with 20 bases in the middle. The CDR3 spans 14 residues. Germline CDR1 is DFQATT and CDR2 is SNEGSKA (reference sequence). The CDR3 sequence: CSAPIVAGRSEAFF. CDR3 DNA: TGCAGTGCCCCAATAGTGGCAGGGCGGTCTGAAGCTTTCTTT.

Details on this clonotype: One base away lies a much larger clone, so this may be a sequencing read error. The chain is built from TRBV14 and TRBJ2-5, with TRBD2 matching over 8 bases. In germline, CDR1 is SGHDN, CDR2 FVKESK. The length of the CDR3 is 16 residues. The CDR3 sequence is CASSQARAGAQENQYF. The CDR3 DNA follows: TGTGCCAGCAGCCAAGCGAGAGCGGGAGCTCAAGAGAACCAGTACTTC. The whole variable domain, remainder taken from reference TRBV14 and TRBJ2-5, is EAGVTQFPSHSVIEKGQTVTLRCDPISGHDNLYWYRRVMGKEIKFLLHFVKESKQDESGMPNNRFLAERTGGTYSTLKVQPAELEDSGVYFCASSQARAGAQENQYFGPGTRLLVL.

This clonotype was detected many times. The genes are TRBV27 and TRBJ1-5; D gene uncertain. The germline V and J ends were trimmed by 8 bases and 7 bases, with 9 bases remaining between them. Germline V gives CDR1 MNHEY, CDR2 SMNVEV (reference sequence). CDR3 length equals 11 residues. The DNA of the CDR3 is TGTGCCAGCGGAGCGAGGCAGCCCCAGCATTTT. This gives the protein CASGARQPQHF.

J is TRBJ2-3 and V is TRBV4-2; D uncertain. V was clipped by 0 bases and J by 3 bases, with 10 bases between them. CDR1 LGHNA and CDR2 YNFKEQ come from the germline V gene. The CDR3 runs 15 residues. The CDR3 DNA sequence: TGTGCCAGCAGCCAAGATGCGGCTATTACAGATACGCAGTATTTT. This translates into CASSQDAAITDTQYF.